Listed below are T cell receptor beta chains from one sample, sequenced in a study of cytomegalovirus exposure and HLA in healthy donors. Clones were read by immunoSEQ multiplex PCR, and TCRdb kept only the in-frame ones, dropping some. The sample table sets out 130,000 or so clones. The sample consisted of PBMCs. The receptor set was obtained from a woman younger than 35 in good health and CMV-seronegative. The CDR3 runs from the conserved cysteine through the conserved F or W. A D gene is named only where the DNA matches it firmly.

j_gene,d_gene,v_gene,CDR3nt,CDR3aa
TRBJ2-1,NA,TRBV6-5,TGTGCCAGCAGTCCCGGGTACAATGAGCAGTTCTTC,CASSPGYNEQFF
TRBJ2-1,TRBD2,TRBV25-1,TGTGCCAGCAGGGGCGGAGCGGGGGGTCACAATGAGCAGTTCTTC,CASRGGAGGHNEQFF
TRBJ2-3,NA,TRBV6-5,TGTGCCAGCAGTTACCGGGGGTCGGACACAGATACGCAGTATTTT,CASSYRGSDTDTQYF
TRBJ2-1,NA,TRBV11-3,TGTGCCAGCAGCTTATCTGGGGCGCGGAGCATATTCTACAATGAGCAGTTCTTC,CASSLSGARSIFYNEQFF
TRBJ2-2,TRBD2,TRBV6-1,TGTGCCAGCAGTGAAGCGCCTCGCGGGAGGGCCTTTAACACCGGGGAGCTGTTTTTT,CASSEAPRGRAFNTGELFF
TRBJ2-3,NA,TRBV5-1,TGCGCCAGCAGCTTGGCCCCTGGGGCAGATATGCAGTATTTT,CASSLAPGADMQYF
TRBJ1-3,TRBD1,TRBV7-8,TGTGCCAGCAGCCCTGCCGGGACAGGGTACGGAAACACCATATATTTT,CASSPAGTGYGNTIYF
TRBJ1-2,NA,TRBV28,TGTGCCACCCTCCCTTTGGACAGAGATGGCTACACCTTC,CATLPLDRDGYTF
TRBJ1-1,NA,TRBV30,TGTGCCTGGAGTCGGGGAGAGACGGATGAAGCTTTCTTT,CAWSRGETDEAFF
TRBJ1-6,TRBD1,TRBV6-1,TGTGCCAGCGTCGGGACAGGGAACTCACCCCTCCACTTT,CASVGTGNSPLHF
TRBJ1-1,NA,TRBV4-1,TGCGCCAGCAGCCAGGGGAGGAACACTGAAGCTTTCTTT,CASSQGRNTEAFF
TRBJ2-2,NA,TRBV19,TGTGCCAGTAGTACCTCAGGTGCCGGGGAGCTGTTTTTT,CASSTSGAGELFF
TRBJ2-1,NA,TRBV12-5,TGTGCTAGTGCCCCTGGGCTCCACAATGAGCAGTTCTTC,CASAPGLHNEQFF
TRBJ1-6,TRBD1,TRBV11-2,TGTGCCAGCAGCTTTTCAGGGGGAAATTCACCCCTCCACTTT,CASSFSGGNSPLHF
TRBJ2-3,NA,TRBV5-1,TGCGCCAGCAGCTTGATCGGGAGCACAGATACGCAGTATTTT,CASSLIGSTDTQYF
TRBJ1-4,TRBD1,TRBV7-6,TGTGCCAGCAGCTTAGACCTGGGACAGGGGACCAGAGCACTGTTTTTT,CASSLDLGQGTRALFF
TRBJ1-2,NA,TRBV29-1,TGCAGCGCCCGGAGGGCTGTCTATGGCTACACCTTC,CSARRAVYGYTF
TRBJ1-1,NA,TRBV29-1,TGCAGCGTTGAAGTCTCCCGAGGGGGGGGGAGAGCTTTCTTT,CSVEVSRGGGRAFF
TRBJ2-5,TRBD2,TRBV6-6,TGTGCCAGCAGTTACCCAGCGGGACCCGGCCGGGAGACCCAGTACTTC,CASSYPAGPGRETQYF
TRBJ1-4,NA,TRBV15,TGTGCCACCAGCAGAGGAGGAGGGTTTGGACCCAGGATAACTAATGAAAAACTGTTTTTT,CATSRGGGFGPRITNEKLFF
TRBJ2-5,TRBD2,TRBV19,TGTGCCAGTAGTAGAGAGAGCGGGAGCGGTGTTGAGACCCAGTACTTC,CASSRESGSGVETQYF
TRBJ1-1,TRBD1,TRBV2,TGTGCCAGCAGAAGGGACAGGAACACTGAAGCTTTCTTT,CASRRDRNTEAFF
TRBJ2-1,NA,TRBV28,TGTGCCAGCAGCTTATGGCAGGGTAGCGAGCAGTTCTTC,CASSLWQGSEQFF
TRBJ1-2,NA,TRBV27,TGTGCCAGCAGTTTATCTCTGGCCGGGACACATGGCTACACCTTC,CASSLSLAGTHGYTF
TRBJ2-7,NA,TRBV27,TGTGCCAGCAGGTTCGGACAGAGGGGCGAGCAGTACTTC,CASRFGQRGEQYF
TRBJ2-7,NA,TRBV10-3,TGTGCCATCCAGACTGGGGGGTACGAGCAGTACTTC,CAIQTGGYEQYF
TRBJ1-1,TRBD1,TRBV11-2,TGTGCCAGCAGCTTAGATCGGGGACAGGGTGCTTTCTTT,CASSLDRGQGAFF
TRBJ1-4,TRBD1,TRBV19,TGTGCCAGTACCGACAGGGTGTCTCTCGAAAAACTGTTTTTT,CASTDRVSLEKLFF
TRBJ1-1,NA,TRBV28,TGTGCCAGCAGTCAACCAGGGTTCCGAAAGAACACTGAAGCTTTCTTT,CASSQPGFRKNTEAFF
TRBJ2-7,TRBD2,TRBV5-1,TGCGCCAGCAGCTTGGGGACTAGCGGAGCTGCCTACGAGCAGTACTTC,CASSLGTSGAAYEQYF
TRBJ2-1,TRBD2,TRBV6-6,TGTGCCAGCAGTTACGGCGGGAGGGCCCTCAATGAGCAGTTCTTC,CASSYGGRALNEQFF
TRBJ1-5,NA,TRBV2,TGTGCCAGCAGTGACAGTCATAGCAATCAGCCCCAGCATTTT,CASSDSHSNQPQHF
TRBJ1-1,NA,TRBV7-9,TGTGCCAGCAGCTTAACCGCAGACACTGAAGCTTTCTTT,CASSLTADTEAFF
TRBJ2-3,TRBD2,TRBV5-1,TGCGCCAGCACCGGCGGGAGAAGCACAGATACGCAGTATTTT,CASTGGRSTDTQYF
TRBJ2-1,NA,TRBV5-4,TGTGCCAGCAGCTTGGACTCTTCCTATGAGCAGTTCTTC,CASSLDSSYEQFF
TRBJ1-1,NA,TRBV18,TGTGCCAGCTTCCGGGAACCGAACACTGAAGCTTTCTTT,CASFREPNTEAFF
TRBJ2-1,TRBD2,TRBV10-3,TGTGCCATCAGTGGGACTAGCGGGAGGTCCGCCACCTACAATGAGCAGTTCTTC,CAISGTSGRSATYNEQFF
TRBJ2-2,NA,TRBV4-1,TGCGCCAGCAGCCAAGAGGTACGAGCCGGGGAGCTGTTTTTT,CASSQEVRAGELFF
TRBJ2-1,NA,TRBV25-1,TGTGCCAGCAGTGAATTATCGGTCAGCGGCAAGTATGATGAGCAGTTCTTC,CASSELSVSGKYDEQFF
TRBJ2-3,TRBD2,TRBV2,TGTGCCAGCAAATTCGAGCGGGAGGGCCGAGATACGCAGTATTTT,CASKFEREGRDTQYF
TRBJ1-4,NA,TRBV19,TGTGCCAGTAGTAGACAGTATGAAAAACTGTTTTTT,CASSRQYEKLFF
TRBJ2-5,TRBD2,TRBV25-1,TGTGCCAGCAGTGATCCAGCGGGAGTTGAGACCCAGTACTTC,CASSDPAGVETQYF
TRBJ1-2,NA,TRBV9,TGTGCCAGCAGCTCAAGCGAGGGCTATGGCTACACCTTC,CASSSSEGYGYTF
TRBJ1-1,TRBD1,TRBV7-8,TGTGCCAGCAGCACCAGAACAGGGGTGATCACTGAAGCTTTCTTT,CASSTRTGVITEAFF